These T cell receptor beta chains were read from a single sample in a study of cytomegalovirus exposure and HLA in healthy donors. TCRdb's copy holds only in-frame clones and misses some; the assay was immunoSEQ multiplex PCR. This sample has 150,000 or so clones, with around three quarters found just once. Sequenced: PBMCs. These receptors were collected from a man between 35 and 55 years old in good health and CMV-seronegative. CDR3s include the opening cysteine and the closing phenylalanine or tryptophan. The order of the fields is D gene, clone size, V gene, J gene, CDR3 protein, CDR3 DNA. A D gene is named only where the DNA matches it firmly. Size is omitted from some rows. Given values are once, few, many or a class for expanded clones.

D: TRBD1
size: NA
V: TRBV5-6
J: TRBJ1-5
CDR3: CASSLTGANQPQHF
DNA: TGTGCCAGCAGCCTGACAGGGGCGAATCAGCCCCAGCATTTT

D: TRBD2
size: NA
V: TRBV7-3
J: TRBJ2-1
CDR3: CASSTTSGYYNEQFF
DNA: TGTGCCAGCAGCACAACTAGCGGGTACTACAATGAGCAGTTCTTC

D: NA
size: NA
V: TRBV2
J: TRBJ1-6
CDR3: CASSGTGVSYNSPLHF
DNA: TGTGCCAGCAGTGGGACCGGGGTCTCCTATAATTCACCCCTCCACTTT

D: TRBD2
size: NA
V: TRBV7-2
J: TRBJ2-1
CDR3: CASRRTSGANGDEQFF
DNA: TGTGCCAGCAGACGGACTAGCGGAGCCAATGGGGATGAGCAGTTCTTC

D: TRBD1
size: NA
V: TRBV5-4
J: TRBJ1-6
CDR3: CASRRQGWGSPLHF
DNA: TGTGCCAGCAGGCGACAGGGGTGGGGTTCACCCCTCCACTTT

D: TRBD2
size: NA
V: TRBV25-1
J: TRBJ2-3
CDR3: CASSGLATPDTQYF
DNA: TGTGCCAGCAGTGGACTAGCAACCCCAGATACGCAGTATTTT

D: TRBD1
size: once
V: TRBV5-1
J: TRBJ1-1
CDR3: CASSLGDRGLTEAFF
DNA: TGCGCCAGCAGCTTGGGGGACAGGGGGCTTACTGAAGCTTTCTTT

D: NA
size: few
V: TRBV5-1
J: TRBJ1-1
CDR3: CASSLEAGVLSTEAFF
DNA: TGCGCCAGCAGCTTGGAGGCAGGGGTTTTGAGCACTGAAGCTTTCTTT

D: NA
size: NA
V: TRBV5-6
J: TRBJ2-7
CDR3: CASSSLSSYEQYF
DNA: TGTGCCAGCAGCTCACTAAGCTCCTACGAGCAGTACTTC

D: TRBD1
size: NA
V: TRBV12-5
J: TRBJ1-2
CDR3: CASGLEQGSYGYTF
DNA: TGTGCTAGTGGTTTAGAACAGGGGTCTTATGGCTACACCTTC

D: NA
size: NA
V: TRBV10-1
J: TRBJ2-7
CDR3: CASIPRGGTAPYEQYF
DNA: TGCGCCAGCATCCCGCGGGGCGGGACGGCCCCCTACGAGCAGTACTTC

D: TRBD1
size: NA
V: TRBV2
J: TRBJ2-7
CDR3: CASSGQGALHEQYF
DNA: TGTGCCAGCAGTGGTCAGGGGGCGCTTCACGAGCAGTACTTC

D: TRBD1
size: NA
V: TRBV25-1
J: TRBJ2-7
CDR3: CASSEAGQGWSSYEQYF
DNA: TGTGCCAGCAGTGAGGCGGGACAGGGTTGGAGCTCCTACGAGCAGTACTTC

D: NA
size: NA
V: TRBV5-1
J: TRBJ1-4
CDR3: CASSQTDPATNEKLFF
DNA: TGCGCCAGCTCGCAAACAGACCCGGCAACTAATGAAAAACTGTTTTTT

D: NA
size: NA
V: TRBV15
J: TRBJ2-1
CDR3: CATSRADSYNEQFF
DNA: TGTGCCACCAGCAGAGCCGACAGCTACAATGAGCAGTTCTTC

D: TRBD2
size: NA
V: TRBV5-1
J: TRBJ2-3
CDR3: CASSLGLAGGPDTQYF
DNA: TGCGCCAGCAGCCTTGGACTAGCGGGAGGGCCAGATACGCAGTATTTT

D: TRBD1
size: NA
V: TRBV6-6
J: TRBJ1-1
CDR3: CASSSGQGANTEAFF
DNA: TGTGCCAGCAGTTCGGGACAGGGAGCGAACACTGAAGCTTTCTTT

D: TRBD2
size: NA
V: TRBV11-2
J: TRBJ2-5
CDR3: CASSQEPGASGRETQYF
DNA: TGTGCCAGCAGCCAAGAGCCAGGGGCTAGCGGGAGAGAGACCCAGTACTTC

D: NA
size: NA
V: TRBV19
J: TRBJ1-4
CDR3: CAGLDRRFATNEKLFF
DNA: TGTGCCGGCCTGGACAGACGATTTGCAACTAATGAAAAACTGTTTTTT

D: TRBD2
size: NA
V: TRBV2
J: TRBJ2-3
CDR3: CASSDRLAGSQYF
DNA: TGTGCCAGCAGTGATCGACTAGCGGGATCCCAGTATTTT

D: TRBD2
size: NA
V: TRBV9
J: TRBJ2-5
CDR3: CASSVDGRPWETQYF
DNA: TGTGCCAGCAGCGTGGACGGGAGGCCCTGGGAGACCCAGTACTTC

D: TRBD2
size: NA
V: TRBV14
J: TRBJ2-5
CDR3: CASSQDLLAGVETQYF
DNA: TGTGCCAGCAGCCAAGATTTACTAGCGGGAGTGGAGACCCAGTACTTC

D: TRBD1
size: NA
V: TRBV7-9
J: TRBJ1-4
CDR3: CASSLPQGLEIEKLFF
DNA: TGTGCCAGCAGCTTGCCACAGGGGTTGGAAATTGAAAAACTGTTTTTT

D: NA
size: NA
V: TRBV2
J: TRBJ1-2
CDR3: CASSVQGQHYGYTF
DNA: TGTGCCAGCAGTGTCCAAGGACAGCACTATGGCTACACCTTC

D: TRBD1
size: NA
V: TRBV4-1
J: TRBJ2-5
CDR3: CASSQASGGSILGQETQYF
DNA: TGCGCCAGCAGCCAAGCCTCAGGGGGCTCTATTTTGGGCCAAGAGACCCAGTACTTC

D: TRBD1
size: NA
V: TRBV29-1
J: TRBJ1-2
CDR3: CSDSRGLGYGYTF
DNA: TGCAGCGACTCGAGGGGGCTAGGCTATGGCTACACCTTC

D: NA
size: NA
V: TRBV11-2
J: TRBJ1-6
CDR3: CASSFPGGASPLHF
DNA: TGTGCCAGCAGCTTCCCTGGAGGGGCTTCACCCCTCCACTTT

D: NA
size: NA
V: TRBV4-1
J: TRBJ1-5
CDR3: CASSQDERQPQHF
DNA: TGCGCCAGCAGCCAAGATGAGCGTCAGCCCCAGCATTTT

D: TRBD1
size: few
V: TRBV7-3
J: TRBJ1-1
CDR3: CASSLTGTGNRNTEAFF
DNA: TGTGCCAGCAGCTTAACCGGGACAGGGAACCGAAACACTGAAGCTTTCTTT

D: TRBD2
size: NA
V: TRBV5-1
J: TRBJ2-5
CDR3: CASSFAGGEVQYF
DNA: TGCGCCAGCAGCTTCGCGGGAGGAGAAGTCCAGTACTTC

D: TRBD1
size: NA
V: TRBV5-1
J: TRBJ2-1
CDR3: CASSLDGQDHNEQFF
DNA: TGCGCCAGCAGCTTGGATGGACAGGACCACAATGAGCAGTTCTTC

D: NA
size: few
V: TRBV6-1
J: TRBJ1-3
CDR3: CASSEAWANTIYF
DNA: TGTGCCAGCAGTGAAGCCTGGGCAAACACCATATATTTT

D: NA
size: NA
V: TRBV7-2
J: TRBJ2-7
CDR3: CASSSDPTAREQYF
DNA: TGTGCCAGCAGCTCCGACCCTACAGCAAGAGAGCAGTACTTC

D: TRBD2
size: NA
V: TRBV4-1
J: TRBJ2-1
CDR3: CASSQDGIAGDNEQFF
DNA: TGCGCCAGCAGCCAAGATGGAATAGCGGGGGACAATGAGCAGTTCTTC

D: NA
size: NA
V: TRBV4-1
J: TRBJ1-5
CDR3: CASSQDNTQPQHF
DNA: TGCGCCAGCAGCCAAGATAACACTCAGCCCCAGCATTTT

D: NA
size: NA
V: TRBV5-1
J: TRBJ1-6
CDR3: CASSLAAENSPLHF
DNA: TGCGCCAGCAGCTTGGCGGCGGAAAATTCACCCCTCCACTTT